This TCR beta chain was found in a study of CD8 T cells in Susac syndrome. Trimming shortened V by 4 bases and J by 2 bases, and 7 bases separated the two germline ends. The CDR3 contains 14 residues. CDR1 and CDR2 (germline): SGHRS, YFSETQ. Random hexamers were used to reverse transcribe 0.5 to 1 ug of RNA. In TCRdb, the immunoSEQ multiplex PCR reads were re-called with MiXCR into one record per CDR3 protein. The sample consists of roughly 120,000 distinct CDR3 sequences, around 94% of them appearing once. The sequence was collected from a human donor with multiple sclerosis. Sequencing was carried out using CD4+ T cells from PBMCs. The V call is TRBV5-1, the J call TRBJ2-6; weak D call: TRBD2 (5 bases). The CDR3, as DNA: TGCGCCAGCAGCACGCGGGCTGGGGCCAACGTCCTGACTTTC. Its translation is CASSTRAGANVLTF.